Shown below are 32 T cell receptor beta chains from a single sample sequenced in a study of identical twins. Using its own MiXCR run on the 5' RACE reads, TCRdb lists one record per CDR3 protein. Here the sample spans about 240,000 distinct CDR3 sequences, under 12% being singletons. Sequencing input: memory T cells sorted from blood. These receptors were taken from a man aged 50 to 60 in good health.

This clonotype occurred many times. This rearrangement joins TRBV29-1 to TRBJ1-1; D is unclear. V was trimmed by 5 bases and J by 0 bases, leaving 16 bases between them. Germline V CDR1 and CDR2: SQVTM, ANQGSEA. The CDR3 spans 15 residues. CDR3 region: CSVRVGVAVNTEAFF. CDR3 nucleotide sequence: TGCAGCGTTCGGGTCGGTGTTGCCGTGAACACTGAAGCTTTCTTT.

V is TRBV29-1 and J is TRBJ2-5, with D perhaps TRBD2 (6 bases). V was shortened by 7 bases and J by 13 bases, with 22 bases between the two germline ends. The length of the CDR3 is 12 residues. Germline V lookup: CDR1 SQVTM, CDR2 ANQGSEA. CDR3 nucleotides: TGCAGCGCTTCCGTATCGGGACTGAGACTGTACTTC. It encodes CSASVSGLRLYF.

This clonotype was recorded at least ten times. The chain employs TRBV7-8 and TRBJ2-3; possibly TRBD2 for D (6 bases). This CDR3 region has 16 residues. Between the trimmed V and J ends, which lost 3 bases and 0 bases, there was a span of 13 bases. Germline-derived CDR1 and CDR2 are SGHVS and FQNEAQ. The CDR3 bases are TGTGCCAGCAGCTTGATGTTGGGGACTAGCACAGATACGCAGTATTTT. Its protein product is CASSLMLGTSTDTQYF.

V usage is TRBV10-2 and J usage is TRBJ1-5; D unclear. CDR1 and CDR2 (germline): WSHSY, SAAADI. This CDR3 has 15 amino acids. The V end lost 6 bases, the J end lost 4 bases, and 16 bases lay between the germline ends. CDR3: CASSVGQSKNQPQHF. Written as DNA, the CDR3 is TGCGCCAGCAGCGTAGGCCAATCGAAGAATCAGCCCCAGCATTTT.

This clonotype was counted at least ten times. The gene calls are TRBV4-3 and TRBJ1-2; tentative D call: TRBD1 (5 bases). Germline V gene data show CDR1 as LGHNA and CDR2 as YSLEER. CDR3 size: 17 residues. V lost 0 bases to trimming and J lost 4 bases, with 18 bases between them. The CDR3 loop reads CASSQDPRDSRSYGYTF. In nucleotides, the CDR3 is TGCGCCAGCAGCCAAGATCCTCGCGACAGCCGATCCTATGGCTACACCTTC.

This clonotype was detected many times. The chain uses TRBV6-5 and TRBJ2-3; no clear D. Germline CDR1 reads MNHEY; CDR2 reads SVGAGI. This CDR3 comprises 15 residues. V was pared by 0 bases and J by 0 bases, with 7 bases between. This CDR3 reads CASSYSRPSTDTQYF. CDR3 sequence (DNA): TGTGCCAGCAGTTACTCCAGACCTAGCACAGATACGCAGTATTTT.

This clonotype came up a few times. The chain links TRBV6-2 or TRBV6-3 to TRBJ1-6; D is ambiguous. Germline loops: CDR1 MNHEY, CDR2 SVGEGT. This CDR3 comprises 14 residues. Trimming shortened V by 7 bases and J by 5 bases, and 12 bases separated the two germline ends. The CDR3: CASTPEGNNSPLHF. CDR3 in DNA: TGTGCCAGCACCCCGGAGGGCAATAATTCACCCCTCCACTTT.

This clonotype was picked up many times. Germline is not matched at one junction end, which may reflect a read error. The gene calls are TRBV5-1 and TRBJ1-1, with D unresolved. Germline V gene sequence: CDR1 SGHRS, CDR2 YFSETQ. The length of the CDR3 is 13 residues. CDR3 nucleotides: TGTGCCAGCAGTTTAAGGCTGAACACTGAAGCTTTCTTT. Translating it yields CASSLRLNTEAFF.

This clonotype was counted ten times or more. The J gene is TRBJ2-3, the V gene TRBV28, with TRBD2 identical over 8 bases. V dropped 5 bases and J dropped 6; count of bases not matched to a gene: 7. Per germline, CDR1 MDHEN and CDR2 SYDVKM. This CDR3 is built from 14 residues. This chain's CDR3 is CASSNAGGPDTQYF. The CDR3 coding sequence is TGTGCCAGCAGTAATGCGGGAGGCCCGGATACGCAGTATTTT.

The chain recombines TRBV10-3 with TRBJ1-6; TRBD1 matches at 7 bases. The germline gives CDR1 ENHRY, CDR2 SYGVKD. The CDR3 contains 13 residues. The J segment lost 7 bases and the V segment lost 7 bases, leaving 4 bases of the junction unmatched. This CDR3 is CAINRGQNSPLHF. CDR3 nucleotides: TGTGCCATCAATAGGGGGCAAAATTCACCCCTCCACTTT.

V is TRBV11-2 and J is TRBJ2-2; 9 bases fit TRBD2. The CDR3 totals 16 residues. J gave up 4 bases and V 5 bases, and 8 bases lay outside the gene matches. The V gene's germline CDR1 is SGHAT and CDR2 FQNNGV. The CDR3 is CASSLNPAGGTGELFF. CDR3 sequence (DNA): TGTGCCAGCAGCCTAAACCCAGCGGGAGGCACCGGGGAGCTGTTTTTT. Looking up the rest from reference TRBV11-2 and TRBJ2-2 gives the full variable domain: EAGVAQSPRYKIIEKRQSVAFWCNPISGHATLYWYQQILGQGPKLLIQFQNNGVVDDSQLPKDRFSAERLKGVDSTLKIQPAKLEDSAVYLCASSLNPAGGTGELFFGEGSRLTVL.

Many counts were recorded for this clonotype. DNA of the CDR3: TGTGCCTGCGGGTCGCGAGGAAGCTCCTACAATGAGCAGTTCTTC. Residues: CACGSRGSSYNEQFF. The rearrangement joins TRBV6-1 to TRBJ2-1, with D possibly TRBD2 on 5 matching bases. The germline V and J ends were trimmed by 11 bases and 0 bases, with 17 bases remaining between them. This CDR3 has 15 residues. The V gene's germline CDR1 is MNHNS and CDR2 SASEGT.

A few counts support this clonotype. The rearrangement uses TRBV5-5 and TRBJ1-2; the D is unclear. The CDR3 extends over 14 amino acids. Germline loops: CDR1 SGHKS, CDR2 YYEKEE (reference sequence). Deletions cut 0 bases from V and 6 bases from J, with 12 bases between. CDR3 sequence: CASSLATIGDGYTF. In DNA form, the CDR3 reads TGTGCCAGCAGCTTGGCGACCATCGGGGATGGCTACACCTTC.

The V call is TRBV5-6, the J call TRBJ2-3, with 9 bases that match TRBD2. Germline trimming cut 4 bases from V and 3 bases from J; bases unmatched to any gene: 9. The CDR3 totals 16 residues. Germline V lookup: CDR1 SGHDT, CDR2 YYEEEE. CDR3 loop: CASSKGLAMVTDTQYF. CDR3 DNA sequence: TGTGCCAGCAGCAAGGGACTAGCCATGGTTACAGATACGCAGTATTTT. Filled out from reference TRBV5-6 and TRBJ2-3, the complete variable domain reads DAGVTQSPTHLIKTRGQQVTLRCSPKSGHDTVSWYQQALGQGPQFIFQYYEEEERQRGNFPDRFSGHQFPNYSSELNVNALLLGDSALYLCASSKGLAMVTDTQYFGPGTRLTVL.

This clonotype was counted a few times. The J gene is TRBJ1-2, the V gene TRBV11-2; D is uncertain. Germline V lookup: CDR1 SGHAT, CDR2 FQNNGV. The V end lost 1 base, the J end lost 7 bases, and 13 bases lay between the germline ends. The CDR3 extends over 14 amino acids. The DNA for the CDR3 is TGTGCCAGCAGCTTAGGTCCGGAAACGTCTGGCTACACCTTC. This gives the protein CASSLGPETSGYTF.

This clonotype was seen many times. V is TRBV5-6 and J is TRBJ2-4; D gene ambiguous. Per the germline V gene, CDR1 is SGHDT and CDR2 is YYEEEE. V shed 0 bases and J shed 6 bases, with 13 bases lying between them. There are 15 residues in the CDR3. The CDR3 DNA follows: TGTGCCAGCAGCTTGGCAGGTGGGTCAGGAAACATTCAGTACTTC. Encoded protein: CASSLAGGSGNIQYF. Using reference TRBV5-6 and TRBJ2-4 for the parts outside the CDR3, the full variable domain is DAGVTQSPTHLIKTRGQQVTLRCSPKSGHDTVSWYQQALGQGPQFIFQYYEEEERQRGNFPDRFSGHQFPNYSSELNVNALLLGDSALYLCASSLAGGSGNIQYFGAGTRLSVL.

This clonotype was recorded at least ten times. The chain employs TRBV7-2 and TRBJ2-1, with D unclear. CDR3 size: 15 residues. CDR1 and CDR2 (germline): SGHTA, FQGNSA. V was trimmed by 1 base and J by 1 base, leaving 8 bases between them. The CDR3 protein is CASSLGVLSYNEQFF. The CDR3, as DNA: TGTGCCAGCAGCTTAGGGGTATTATCCTACAATGAGCAGTTCTTC.

This clonotype was observed a handful of times. The chain is built from TRBV6-5 and TRBJ2-2, with D maybe TRBD1 (5 bases). Germline loops: CDR1 MNHEY, CDR2 SVGAGI. The CDR3 loop spans 16 amino acids. Trimming pared 7 bases from V and 7 bases from J, leaving 22 bases between. DNA of the CDR3: TGTGCCAGCACTTTGGAACAGGAATTTATGAGCGGGGAGCTGTTTTTT. It is translated as CASTLEQEFMSGELFF.

This clonotype has a handful of counts. The rearrangement joins TRBV25-1 to TRBJ2-1; perhaps TRBD1 as D (6 bases). Germline assignment: CDR1 MGHDK and CDR2 SYGVNS. Deletions cut 2 bases from V and 10 bases from J, with 9 bases between. The CDR3 covers 12 residues. CDR3 sequence: CASSEQGWEQFF. The DNA for the CDR3 is TGTGCCAGCAGTGAACAGGGGTGGGAGCAGTTCTTC.

This clonotype was found a few times. The chain links TRBV5-1 to TRBJ2-1, with 7 bases matching TRBD2. V was clipped by 1 base and J by 0 bases; unmatched bases: 4. Germline CDR1 is SGHRS and CDR2 is YFSETQ. This CDR3 contains 16 residues. The CDR3 spells CASSLYGGSSYNEQFF. As DNA, the CDR3 is TGCGCCAGCAGCTTGTATGGCGGGAGCTCCTACAATGAGCAGTTCTTC.

This clonotype was detected only a few times. As DNA, the CDR3 is TGTGCCATCGGGGAAAGTGGGAGCAATCAGCCCCAGCATTTT. It encodes CAIGESGSNQPQHF. The gene calls are TRBV10-3 and TRBJ1-5; D is undetermined. Trimming took off 8 bases at V and 1 base at J, with 12 bases between the two ends. This CDR3 is built from 14 residues. Germline CDR1 reads ENHRY; CDR2 reads SYGVKD.

On this clonotype: One junction end does not reproduce the germline sequence, and a read error may be involved. The chain carries TRBV2 and TRBJ2-4; D call uncertain. The CDR3 sequence is 12 residues long. The germline V gene has CDR1 SNHLY and CDR2 FYNNEI. The CDR3 here is CASSDPTPALHF. DNA for the CDR3: TGTGCCAGCAGTGATCCGACGCCCGCTTTGCACTTC.

This clonotype was found many times. The chain has TRBV4-1 and TRBJ1-1; D not certain. The CDR3 is 14 amino acids. The germline gives CDR1 MGHRA, CDR2 YSYEKL. Trimming cost V 0 bases and J 2 bases, with 7 bases left between them. The CDR3 sequence: CASSQEGRNTEAFF. CDR3 nucleotides: TGCGCCAGCAGCCAAGAGGGTCGAAACACTGAAGCTTTCTTT.

This chain links TRBV7-2 with TRBJ1-5, with D maybe TRBD1 (5 bases). Germline V gene data show CDR1 as SGHTA and CDR2 as FQGNSA. V lost 1 base and J lost 4, with 11 bases in between. The CDR3 has 15 amino acids. This CDR3 is CASSLVSGKNQPQHF. The CDR3 DNA sequence: TGTGCCAGCAGCTTAGTGTCAGGGAAAAATCAGCCCCAGCATTTT.

The chain carries TRBV5-5 and TRBJ1-1, with TRBD1 matching 7 bases. V gave up 4 bases and J gave up 3 bases; unmatched junction bases: 3. Germline lookup yields CDR1 SGHKS and CDR2 YYEKEE (reference sequence). The CDR3 has 13 residues. The CDR3 DNA follows: TGTGCCAGCAGCCAAGACAGGGACACTGAAGCTTTCTTT. Translation: CASSQDRDTEAFF.

This sequence joins TRBV15 and TRBJ2-7; D may be TRBD1 or TRBD2 (5 bases each). V was trimmed by 3 bases and J by 3 bases, leaving 18 bases between them. The CDR3 consists of 16 residues. The germline V gene has CDR1 LNHNV and CDR2 YYDKDF (reference sequence). Written as DNA, the CDR3 is TGTGCCACCAGCAGGATCCAGGGCGCGAGGGGCTACGAGCAGTACTTC. Translated, it gives CATSRIQGARGYEQYF.

This clonotype was found many times. The J gene is TRBJ2-5, the V gene TRBV18; TRBD1 matches at 8 bases. Germline V gene sequence: CDR1 KGHSH, CDR2 LQKENI. V dropped 3 bases and J dropped 7; count of bases not matched to a gene: 10. CDR3 size: 15 residues. The DNA of the CDR3 is TGTGCCAGCTCACCCCAGGGGGCCCAGTTGGCGACCCAGTACTTC. This gives the protein CASSPQGAQLATQYF.

The J gene is TRBJ2-4, the V gene TRBV6-1, with D possibly TRBD1 on 6 matching bases. The CDR3 spans 15 residues. Germline values: CDR1 MNHNS, CDR2 SASEGT. V was pared by 8 bases and J by 0 bases, with 14 bases between. The CDR3 protein is CASRRTDLAKNIQYF. The CDR3, as DNA: TGTGCCAGCCGGAGGACAGACCTAGCCAAAAACATTCAGTACTTC.

This clonotype came up many times. This CDR3 is CASSLWGKGETQYF. CDR3 coding DNA: TGTGCCAGCAGTTTGTGGGGGAAGGGGGAGACCCAGTACTTC. This rearrangement joins TRBV27 to TRBJ2-5, with D perhaps assigned TRBD1 or TRBD2 (5 bases each). Germline CDR1 reads MNHEY; CDR2 reads SMNVEV (reference sequence). The CDR3 contains 14 residues. Trimming took off 3 bases at V and 5 bases at J, with 13 bases between the two ends.

This clonotype came up a few times. A clone one base away is much larger, so this may be a read error. CDR3 bases: TGCGCCAGCAGCCCGGAGACAGGCTATGGCTACACCTTC. Translation gives CASSPETGYGYTF. The gene calls are TRBV5-1 and TRBJ1-2, with D maybe TRBD1 (6 bases). The CDR3 runs to 13 residues. V was shortened by 4 bases and J by 4 bases, with 11 bases between the two germline ends. Germline V lookup: CDR1 SGHRS, CDR2 YFSETQ.

This clonotype has at least ten counts. The V and J genes are TRBV4-2 and TRBJ1-6, with no clear D. Germline CDR1 LGHNA, CDR2 YNFKEQ. The CDR3 totals 14 residues. Trimming took 1 base from V and 9 from J, leaving 10 bases between them. Here the CDR3 DNA reads TGTGCCAGCAGCCAAGCGGGGAGAGGTTCACCCCTCCACTTT. It specifies CASSQAGRGSPLHF.

J is TRBJ2-3 and V is TRBV19, with D possibly TRBD1 on 5 matching bases. The V and J ends lost 5 bases and 1 base respectively, with 10 bases between them. Germline V lookup: CDR1 LNHDA, CDR2 SQIVND (reference sequence). This CDR3 contains 14 residues. CDR3 residues: CASSVDRRTDTQYF. The CDR3 DNA sequence: TGTGCCAGTAGTGTCGACAGACGCACAGATACGCAGTATTTT.